This TCR beta chain was observed in a study of vaccination and CD4 T cells after COVID-19. Study background: Post-COVID samples were collected a median roughly 92 days following diagnosis, spanning 35 to 161.

Specified treatment: roughly 10-day PBMC culture with coronavirus spike peptide pools or control peptides (ViraFEST assay). Using peptide pools, antigen-specific T cells were expanded in ViraFEST before TCRs were sequenced. Sequencing of the DNA from cultured CD4+ T cells was carried out with the Oncomine TCR Beta short-read assay. TCRdb fed the PCR reads into MiXCR, producing one record per CDR3 protein. This sample has about 20,000 distinct CDR3 sequences, with around 28% found just once. For this clonotype: Its antigen is unidentified.

The specimen sequenced was cultured CD4+ T cells from blood. This clonotype was sampled from a human donor with COVID-19.

The CDR3 nucleotides read TGTGCCAGCAGCTCCCCCCCCGCGGGGGCACAAGAGACCCAGTACTTC. This encodes CASSSPPAGAQETQYF. The chain combines TRBV7-2 with TRBJ2-5, with D perhaps TRBD2 (7 bases). CDR1 SGHTA and CDR2 FQGNSA come from the germline V gene. V dropped 4 bases and J dropped 2 bases, with 17 bases sitting between them. This CDR3 has 16 amino acids.